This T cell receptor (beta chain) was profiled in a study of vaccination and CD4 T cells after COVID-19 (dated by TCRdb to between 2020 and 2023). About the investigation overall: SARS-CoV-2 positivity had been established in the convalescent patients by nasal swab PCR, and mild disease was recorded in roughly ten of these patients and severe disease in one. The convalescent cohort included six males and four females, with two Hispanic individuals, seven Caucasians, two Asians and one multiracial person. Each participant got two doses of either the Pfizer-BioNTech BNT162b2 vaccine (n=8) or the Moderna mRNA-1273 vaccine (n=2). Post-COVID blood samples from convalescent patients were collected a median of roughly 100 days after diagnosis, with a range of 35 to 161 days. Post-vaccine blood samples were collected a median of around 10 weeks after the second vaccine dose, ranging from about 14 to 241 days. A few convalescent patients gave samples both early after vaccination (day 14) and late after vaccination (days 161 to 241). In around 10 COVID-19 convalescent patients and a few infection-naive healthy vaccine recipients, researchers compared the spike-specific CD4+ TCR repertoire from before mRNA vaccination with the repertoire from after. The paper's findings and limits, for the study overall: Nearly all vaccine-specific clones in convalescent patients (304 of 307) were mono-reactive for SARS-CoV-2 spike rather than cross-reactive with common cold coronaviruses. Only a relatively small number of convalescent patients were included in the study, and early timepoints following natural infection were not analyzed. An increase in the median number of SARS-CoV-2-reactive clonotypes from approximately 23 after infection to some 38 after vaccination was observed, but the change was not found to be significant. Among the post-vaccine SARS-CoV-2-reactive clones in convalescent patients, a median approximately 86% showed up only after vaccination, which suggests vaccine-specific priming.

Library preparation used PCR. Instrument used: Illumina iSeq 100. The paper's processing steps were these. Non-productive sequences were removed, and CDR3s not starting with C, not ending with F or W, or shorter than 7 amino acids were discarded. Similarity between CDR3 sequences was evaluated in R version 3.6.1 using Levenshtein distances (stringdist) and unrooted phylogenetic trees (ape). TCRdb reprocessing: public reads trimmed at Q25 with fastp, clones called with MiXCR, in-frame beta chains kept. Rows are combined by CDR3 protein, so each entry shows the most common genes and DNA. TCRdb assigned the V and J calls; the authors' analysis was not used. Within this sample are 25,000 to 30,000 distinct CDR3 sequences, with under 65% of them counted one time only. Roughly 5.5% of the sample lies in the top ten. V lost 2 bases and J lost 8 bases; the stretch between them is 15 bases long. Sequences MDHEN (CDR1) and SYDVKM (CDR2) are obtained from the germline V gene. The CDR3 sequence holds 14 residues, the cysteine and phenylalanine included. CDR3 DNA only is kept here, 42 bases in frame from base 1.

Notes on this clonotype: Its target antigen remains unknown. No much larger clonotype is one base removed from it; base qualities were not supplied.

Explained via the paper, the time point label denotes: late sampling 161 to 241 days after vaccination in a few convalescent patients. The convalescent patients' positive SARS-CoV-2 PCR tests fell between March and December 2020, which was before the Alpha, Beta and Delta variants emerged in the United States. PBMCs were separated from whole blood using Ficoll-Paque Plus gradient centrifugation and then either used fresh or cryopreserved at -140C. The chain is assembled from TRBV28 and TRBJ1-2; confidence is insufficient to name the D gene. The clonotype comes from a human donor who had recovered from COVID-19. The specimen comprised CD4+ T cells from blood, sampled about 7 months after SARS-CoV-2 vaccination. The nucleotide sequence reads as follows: TGTGCCAGCAGTTTAAGGGTAATCAGATCGGGCTACACCTTC. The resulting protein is CASSLRVIRSGYTF.